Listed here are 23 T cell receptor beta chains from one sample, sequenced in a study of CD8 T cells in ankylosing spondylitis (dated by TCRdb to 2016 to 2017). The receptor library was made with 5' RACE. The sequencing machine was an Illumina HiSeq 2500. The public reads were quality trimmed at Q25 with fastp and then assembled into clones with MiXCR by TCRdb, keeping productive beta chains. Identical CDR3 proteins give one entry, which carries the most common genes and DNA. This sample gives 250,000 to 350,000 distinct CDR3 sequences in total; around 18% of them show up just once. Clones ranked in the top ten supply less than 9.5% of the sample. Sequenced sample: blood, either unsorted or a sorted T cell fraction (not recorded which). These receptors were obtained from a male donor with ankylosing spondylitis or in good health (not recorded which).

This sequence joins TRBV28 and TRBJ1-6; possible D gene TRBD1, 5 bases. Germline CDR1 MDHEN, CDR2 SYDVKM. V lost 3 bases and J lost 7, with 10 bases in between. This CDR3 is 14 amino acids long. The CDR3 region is CASSFARVNSPLHF. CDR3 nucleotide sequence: TGTGCCAGCAGTTTTGCCAGGGTAAATTCACCCCTCCACTTT.

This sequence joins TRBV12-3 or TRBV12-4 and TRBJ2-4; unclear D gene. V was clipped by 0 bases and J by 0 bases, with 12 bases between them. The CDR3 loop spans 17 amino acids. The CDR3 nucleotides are TGTGCCAGCAGTTTAGCTGCCTTCGGGCTAGCCAAAAACATTCAGTACTTC. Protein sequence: CASSLAAFGLAKNIQYF.

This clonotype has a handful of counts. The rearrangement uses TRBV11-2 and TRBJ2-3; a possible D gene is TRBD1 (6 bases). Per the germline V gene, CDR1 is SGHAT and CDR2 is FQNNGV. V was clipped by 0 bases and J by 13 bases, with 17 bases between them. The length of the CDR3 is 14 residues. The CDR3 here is CASSLDLGAARKYF. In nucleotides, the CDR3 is TGTGCCAGCAGCTTAGATCTGGGGGCAGCTCGGAAGTATTTT. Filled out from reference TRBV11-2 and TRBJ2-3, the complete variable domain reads EAGVAQSPRYKIIEKRQSVAFWCNPISGHATLYWYQQILGQGPKLLIQFQNNGVVDDSQLPKDRFSAERLKGVDSTLKIQPAKLEDSAVYLCASSLDLGAARKYFGPGTRLTVL.

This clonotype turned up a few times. CDR3 protein: CASSQGLPNGLGQYF. The CDR3, as DNA: TGTGCCAGCAGCCAGGGACTCCCAAATGGTCTGGGCCAGTACTTC. The J gene is TRBJ2-5, the V gene TRBV12-3 or TRBV12-4; tentative D call: TRBD2 (6 bases). The CDR3 is 15 amino acids. Trimming took off 6 bases at V and 10 bases at J, with 24 bases between the two ends.

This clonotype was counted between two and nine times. Here the CDR3 reads CAISDAGNSPLHF. The CDR3 DNA sequence: TGTGCCATCAGTGATGCAGGGAATTCACCCCTCCACTTT. The chain carries TRBV10-3 and TRBJ1-6; D might be TRBD1 (5 bases). Trimming cost V 3 bases and J 7 bases, with 7 bases left between them. The CDR3 has 13 amino acids. The germline gives CDR1 ENHRY, CDR2 SYGVKD.

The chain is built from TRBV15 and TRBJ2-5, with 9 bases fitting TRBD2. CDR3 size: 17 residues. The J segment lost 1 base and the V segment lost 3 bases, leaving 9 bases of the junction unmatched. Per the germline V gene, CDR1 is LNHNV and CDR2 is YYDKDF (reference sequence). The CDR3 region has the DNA TGTGCCACCAGCAGGGAGCTAGCGGGGCCTCTCCAAGAGACCCAGTACTTC. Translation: CATSRELAGPLQETQYF. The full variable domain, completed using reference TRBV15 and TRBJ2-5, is DAMVIQNPRYQVTQFGKPVTLSCSQTLNHNVMYWYQQKSSQAPKLLFHYYDKDFNNEADTPDNFQSRRPNTSFCFLDIRSPGLGDTAMYLCATSRELAGPLQETQYFGPGTRLLVL.

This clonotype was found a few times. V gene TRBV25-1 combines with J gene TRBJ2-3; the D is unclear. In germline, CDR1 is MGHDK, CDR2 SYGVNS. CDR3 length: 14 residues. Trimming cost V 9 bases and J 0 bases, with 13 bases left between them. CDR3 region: CASKQTASTDTQYF. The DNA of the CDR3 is TGTGCCAGTAAACAAACGGCTAGCACAGATACGCAGTATTTT. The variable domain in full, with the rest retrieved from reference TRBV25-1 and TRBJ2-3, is EADIYQTPRYLVIGTGKKITLECSQTMGHDKMYWYQQDPGMELHLIHYSYGVNSTEKGDLSSESTVSRIRTEHFPLTLESARPSHTSQYLCASKQTASTDTQYFGPGTRLTVL.

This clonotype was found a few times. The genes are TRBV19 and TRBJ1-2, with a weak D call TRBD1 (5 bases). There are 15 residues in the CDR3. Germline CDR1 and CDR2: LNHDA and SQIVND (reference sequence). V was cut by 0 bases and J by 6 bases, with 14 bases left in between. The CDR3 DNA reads TGTGCCAGTAGTATAGACCCGTGGGGGTCCGATGGCTACACCTTC. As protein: CASSIDPWGSDGYTF.

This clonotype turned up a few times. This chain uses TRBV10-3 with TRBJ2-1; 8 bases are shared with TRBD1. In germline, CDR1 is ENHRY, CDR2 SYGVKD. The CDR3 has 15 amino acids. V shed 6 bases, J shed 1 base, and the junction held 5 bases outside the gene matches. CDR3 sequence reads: CAIREDRGSYNEQFF. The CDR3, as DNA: TGTGCCATCAGGGAAGACAGGGGATCCTACAATGAGCAGTTCTTC.

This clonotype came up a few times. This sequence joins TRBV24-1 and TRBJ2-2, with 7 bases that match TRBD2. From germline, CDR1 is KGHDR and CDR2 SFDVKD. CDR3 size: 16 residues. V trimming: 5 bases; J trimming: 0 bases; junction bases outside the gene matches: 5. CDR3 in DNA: TGTGCCACCAGTGGCCTAGCGGCGGCGAACACCGGGGAGCTGTTTTTT. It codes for CATSGLAAANTGELFF.

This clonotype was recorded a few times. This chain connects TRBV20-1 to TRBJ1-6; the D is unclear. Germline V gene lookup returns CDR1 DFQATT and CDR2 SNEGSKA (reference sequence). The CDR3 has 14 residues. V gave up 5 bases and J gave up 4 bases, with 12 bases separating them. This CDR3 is CSARVNQYNSPLHF. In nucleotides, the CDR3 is TGCAGTGCTCGGGTCAACCAGTATAATTCACCCCTCCACTTT.

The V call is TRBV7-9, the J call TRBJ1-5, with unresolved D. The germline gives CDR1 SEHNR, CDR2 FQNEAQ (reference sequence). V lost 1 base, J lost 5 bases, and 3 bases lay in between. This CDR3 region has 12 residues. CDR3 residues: CASSLGHQPQHF. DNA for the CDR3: TGTGCCAGCAGCTTAGGCCATCAGCCCCAGCATTTT. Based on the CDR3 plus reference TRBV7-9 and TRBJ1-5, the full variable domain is DTGVSQNPRHKITKRGQNVTFRCDPISEHNRLYWYRQTLGQGPEFLTYFQNEAQLEKSRLLSDRFSAERPKGSFSTLEIQRTEQGDSAMYLCASSLGHQPQHFGDGTRLSIL.

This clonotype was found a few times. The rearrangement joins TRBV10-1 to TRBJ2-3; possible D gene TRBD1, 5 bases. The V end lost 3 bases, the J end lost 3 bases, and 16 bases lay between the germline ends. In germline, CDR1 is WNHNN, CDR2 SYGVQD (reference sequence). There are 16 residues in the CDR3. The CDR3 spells CASSEGEKWRTDTQYF. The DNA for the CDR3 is TGCGCCAGCAGTGAAGGGGAAAAGTGGAGAACAGATACGCAGTATTTT.

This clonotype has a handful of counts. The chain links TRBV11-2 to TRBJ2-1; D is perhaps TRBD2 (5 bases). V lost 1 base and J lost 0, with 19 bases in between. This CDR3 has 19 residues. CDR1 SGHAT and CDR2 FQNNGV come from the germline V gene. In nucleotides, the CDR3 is TGTGCCAGCAGCTTAGTCCCTACCCGGTTGGGGAGCTCCTACAATGAGCAGTTCTTC. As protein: CASSLVPTRLGSSYNEQFF.

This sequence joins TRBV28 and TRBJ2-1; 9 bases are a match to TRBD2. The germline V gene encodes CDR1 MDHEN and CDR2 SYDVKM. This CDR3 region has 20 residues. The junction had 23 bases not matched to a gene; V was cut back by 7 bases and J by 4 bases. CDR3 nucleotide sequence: TGTGCCAGCACAGGGGGATCGGCTAGCGGGGTCCCAAAACTTTACAATGAGCAGTTCTTC. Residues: CASTGGSASGVPKLYNEQFF.

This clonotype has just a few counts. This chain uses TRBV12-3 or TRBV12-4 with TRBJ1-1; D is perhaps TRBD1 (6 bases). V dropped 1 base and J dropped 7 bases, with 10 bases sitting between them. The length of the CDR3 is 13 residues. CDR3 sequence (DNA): TGTGCCAGCAGTTTAGGGACAGCCTTTGAAGCTTTCTTT. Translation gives CASSLGTAFEAFF.

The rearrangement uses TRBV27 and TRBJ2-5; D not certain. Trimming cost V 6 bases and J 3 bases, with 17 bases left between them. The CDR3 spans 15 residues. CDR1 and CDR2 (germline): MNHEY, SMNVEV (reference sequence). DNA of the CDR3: TGTGCCAGCAGCGATTTGGGCGCGGCCAAAGAGACCCAGTACTTC. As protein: CASSDLGAAKETQYF.

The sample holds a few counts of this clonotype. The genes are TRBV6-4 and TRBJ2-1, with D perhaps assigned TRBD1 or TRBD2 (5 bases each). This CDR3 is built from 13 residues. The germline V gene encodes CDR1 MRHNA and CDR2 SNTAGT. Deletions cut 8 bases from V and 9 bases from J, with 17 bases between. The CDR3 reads CASAGTGRGEQFF. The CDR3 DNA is TGTGCCAGCGCCGGGACGGGGAGAGGTGAGCAGTTCTTC.

CDR3 sequence reads: CASSLGVAQDTQYF. The CDR3, as DNA: TGTGCCAGTAGTCTCGGGGTCGCACAAGATACGCAGTATTTT. The chain carries TRBV19 and TRBJ2-3; D might be TRBD2 (5 bases). This CDR3 is 14 amino acids long. Germline values: CDR1 LNHDA, CDR2 SQIVND (reference sequence). The V and J ends lost 5 bases and 5 bases respectively, with 14 bases between them.

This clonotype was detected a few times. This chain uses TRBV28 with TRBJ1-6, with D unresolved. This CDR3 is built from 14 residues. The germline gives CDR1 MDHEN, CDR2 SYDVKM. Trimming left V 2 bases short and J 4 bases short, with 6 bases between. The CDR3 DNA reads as TGTGCCAGCAGTTTAATACAGTATAATTCACCCCTCCACTTT. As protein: CASSLIQYNSPLHF.

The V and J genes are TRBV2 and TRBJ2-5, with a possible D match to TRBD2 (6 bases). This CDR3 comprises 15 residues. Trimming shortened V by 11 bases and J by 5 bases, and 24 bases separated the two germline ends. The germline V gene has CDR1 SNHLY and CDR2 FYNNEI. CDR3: CAVGFARLDRETQYF. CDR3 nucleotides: TGTGCCGTTGGGTTCGCACGACTAGATCGGGAGACCCAGTACTTC.

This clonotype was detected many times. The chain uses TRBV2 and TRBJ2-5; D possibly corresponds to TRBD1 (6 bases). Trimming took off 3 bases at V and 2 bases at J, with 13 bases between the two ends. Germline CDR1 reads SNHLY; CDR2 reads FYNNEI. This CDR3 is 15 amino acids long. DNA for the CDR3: TGTGCCAGCAGTGATAACAGGGTTGATCAAGAGACCCAGTACTTC. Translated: CASSDNRVDQETQYF.

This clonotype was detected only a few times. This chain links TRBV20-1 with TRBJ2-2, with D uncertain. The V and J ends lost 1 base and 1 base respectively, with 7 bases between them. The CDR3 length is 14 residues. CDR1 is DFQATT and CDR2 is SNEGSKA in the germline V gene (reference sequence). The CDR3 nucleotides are TGCAGTGCTAGAGGGAGCCGGAACACCGGGGAGCTGTTTTTT. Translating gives CSARGSRNTGELFF.